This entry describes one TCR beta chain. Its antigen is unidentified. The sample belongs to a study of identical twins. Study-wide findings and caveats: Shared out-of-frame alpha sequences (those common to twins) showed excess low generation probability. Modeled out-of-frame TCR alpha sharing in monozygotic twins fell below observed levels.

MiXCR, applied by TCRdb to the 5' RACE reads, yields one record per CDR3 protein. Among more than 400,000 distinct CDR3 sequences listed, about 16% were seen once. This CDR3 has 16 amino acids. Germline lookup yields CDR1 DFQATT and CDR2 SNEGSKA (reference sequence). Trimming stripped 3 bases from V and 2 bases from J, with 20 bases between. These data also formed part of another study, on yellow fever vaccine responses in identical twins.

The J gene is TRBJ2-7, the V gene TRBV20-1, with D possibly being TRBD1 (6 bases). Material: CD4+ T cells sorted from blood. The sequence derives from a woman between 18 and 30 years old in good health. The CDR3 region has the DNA TGCAGTGCTAGTCTAAGAGGGGGAAAGGGGACCTACGAGCAGTACTTC. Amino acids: CSASLRGGKGTYEQYF.